This T cell receptor delta chain was sequenced for a study of γδ T cells in repeated Plasmodium falciparum infection. Study summary: The natural-infection arm compared Malian children under seasonal malaria with matched Australian children. Regarding the study as a whole: Vdelta2-negative gammadelta repertoires appeared less diverse and less shared in Malian than Australian children.

Only a few counts were recorded for this clone. Its matching antigen is unknown. For this DNA, TCRdb reports the protein of a much larger clone, which diverges at residue 15, most likely from a read error; the protein presented here is translated directly from the DNA. TCRdb re-called the multiplex PCR reads via CATT. The sample carries about 57,000 delta-chain clones, approximately 1.5% recorded once. From germline, CDR1 is TSESDYY and CDR2 QEAYKQQN. The CDR3 sequence is 17 residues long. Flow sorting of PBMC yielded separate Vgamma9/Vdelta2+ and Vdelta2-negative gammadelta T cell populations for bulk repertoire analysis.

No J gene was called, and the V gene is TRAV38-2/DV8; the table's D call TRDD2 went unverified against the DNA. The sample consisted of gamma-delta T cells from blood. The TCR originated in a pool of human donors (malaria-infected and uninfected, not separated). The CDR3 reads CAYRTPGLPTPLSKFIF. DNA for the CDR3: TGTGCTTATAGGACCCCAGGCCTTCCTACCCCTCTATCGAAATTCATCTTT.